Listed below are T cell receptor beta chains from one sample, sequenced in a study of T cell clusters in autoimmune cytopenias. TCRdb reprocessed the multiplex PCR reads and reports one entry per CDR3 protein, with no DNA. The sample table sets out over 4,500 distinct CDR3 sequences. The source material was peripheral blood. All receptors derive from a human donor with an autoimmune cytopenia or autoimmune hepatitis (not recorded which). Each CDR3 is given with its conserved first and last residue. Size is stated for part of the rows, as once, few or many counts, or as a class when the clone is expanded.

J gene,V gene,clone size,CDR3 protein
TRBJ2-2,TRBV5-6,medium-sized,CASSLAQGRDTGELFF
TRBJ2-7,TRBV6-6,medium-sized,CASSYRYYEQYF
TRBJ1-6,TRBV6-2/TRBV6-3,NA,CASSYLVGANNSPLHF
TRBJ2-1,TRBV6-5,NA,CASTPRFLRLISADEQFF
TRBJ2-3,TRBV19,medium-sized,CASSRVPRSSTDTQYF
TRBJ2-3,TRBV6-1,NA,CASSEGGGQGAEGTQYF
TRBJ1-1,TRBV5-5,NA,CASRKDRDRGSFF
TRBJ2-3,TRBV12-3/TRBV12-4,medium-sized,CASSLGPSASTDTQYF
TRBJ2-3,TRBV6-5,medium-sized,CASSYNRGDTQYF
TRBJ2-7,TRBV6-5,medium-sized,CASSYGLAQHYEQYF
TRBJ2-1,TRBV6-6,NA,CASSIPDRGNEQFF
TRBJ2-6,TRBV30,NA,CACPPGSGSSGANVLTF
TRBJ2-3,TRBV19,large,CASRTGTDTQYF
TRBJ2-3,TRBV5-1,NA,CASSADRSTDTQYF
TRBJ2-5,TRBV15,medium-sized,CATSRGLAEAQETQYF
TRBJ1-4,TRBV6-5,NA,CASRGATNEKLFF
TRBJ2-4,TRBV6-1,NA,CASSGASLNIQYF
TRBJ2-2,TRBV19,medium-sized,CASTENSGATGELFF
TRBJ2-1,TRBV7-2,NA,CASSPPGLAGGREQFF
TRBJ2-7,TRBV6-2/TRBV6-3,medium-sized,CASTPSASYEQYF
TRBJ2-7,TRBV30,medium-sized,CAWSVLRGKGSYEQYF
TRBJ2-7,TRBV6-2/TRBV6-3,NA,CASSTSSYEQYF
TRBJ2-3,TRBV12-3/TRBV12-4,NA,CASSTPSGDTQYF